A selection of T cell receptor beta chains follows, all from one sample in a study of CD8 T cells in ankylosing spondylitis. TCRdb reprocessed the 5' RACE reads with MiXCR, giving one entry per CDR3 protein. The sample holds about 130,000 distinct CDR3 sequences; more than 5.5% are singletons and the top ten take roughly 12%. The specimen was blood, either unsorted or a sorted T cell fraction (not recorded which). The receptors come from a female donor with ankylosing spondylitis or in good health (not recorded which). CDR3s include the opening cysteine and the closing phenylalanine or tryptophan. The order of the fields is CDR3 protein, CDR3 DNA, V gene, J gene, clone size, D gene. A D gene is named only where the DNA matches it firmly. Part of the rows lack a size; the others show once, few, many or a class for expanded clones.

CDR3: CASSLSPGTGTSGYTF; DNA: TGTGCCAGCAGCTTAAGTCCCGGGACAGGGACGAGTGGCTACACCTTC; V: TRBV7-6; J: TRBJ1-2; size: many; D: TRBD1
CDR3: CASSPTDSLNYGYTF; DNA: TGCGCCAGCAGCCCAACGGACAGTCTTAACTATGGCTACACCTTC; V: TRBV5-1; J: TRBJ1-2; size: many; D: .
CDR3: CASSLVNTGELFF; DNA: TGTGCCAGCAGCTTGGTGAACACCGGGGAGCTGTTTTTT; V: TRBV5-6; J: TRBJ2-2; size: many; D: .
CDR3: CASSWSSGNTIYF; DNA: TGTGCCAGCAGTTGGAGTTCTGGAAACACCATATATTTT; V: TRBV7-2; J: TRBJ1-3; size: many; D: .
CDR3: CSVGFGGNSPLHF; DNA: TGCAGCGTTGGATTTGGGGGAAATTCACCCCTCCACTTT; V: TRBV29-1; J: TRBJ1-6; size: many; D: .
CDR3: CSASGGWDTEAFF; DNA: TGCAGTGCTAGTGGAGGCTGGGACACTGAAGCTTTCTTT; V: TRBV20-1; J: TRBJ1-1; size: few; D: .
CDR3: CASSLDPVSGERYEQYF; DNA: TGTGCCAGCAGCTTAGATCCCGTTTCGGGGGAACGTTACGAGCAGTACTTC; V: TRBV11-2; J: TRBJ2-7; size: many; D: .
CDR3: CASSLRTGDTEAFF; DNA: TGTGCCAGCAGTTTACGGACAGGGGACACTGAAGCTTTCTTT; V: TRBV12-3/TRBV12-4; J: TRBJ1-1; size: many; D: TRBD1
CDR3: CASSLTGYNYGYTF; DNA: TGCGCCAGCAGCTTGACAGGGTATAACTATGGCTACACCTTC; V: TRBV5-1; J: TRBJ1-2; size: few; D: .
CDR3: CASRGQLNQPQHF; DNA: TGTGCCAGCAGAGGGCAGCTCAATCAGCCCCAGCATTTT; V: TRBV12-3/TRBV12-4; J: TRBJ1-5; size: many; D: .
CDR3: CSARADGTLYEQYF; DNA: TGCAGTGCTAGAGCCGACGGGACACTATACGAGCAGTACTTC; V: TRBV20-1; J: TRBJ2-7; size: many; D: .
CDR3: CASIRTGAPSNYGYTF; DNA: TGTGCCAGCATTCGGACAGGGGCCCCCTCTAACTATGGCTACACCTTC; V: TRBV14; J: TRBJ1-2; size: many; D: TRBD1
CDR3: CAISESRETGELFF; DNA: TGTGCCATCAGTGAGTCGAGGGAAACCGGGGAGCTGTTTTTT; V: TRBV10-3; J: TRBJ2-2; size: many; D: .
CDR3: CASSGGLGNYGYTF; DNA: TGTGCCAGCAGCGGGGGGCTTGGGAACTATGGCTACACCTTC; V: TRBV12-3/TRBV12-4; J: TRBJ1-2; size: many; D: .
CDR3: CASSLTPSGAEEQYF; DNA: TGCGCCAGCAGCTTGACGCCTAGCGGGGCGGAAGAGCAGTACTTC; V: TRBV5-1; J: TRBJ2-7; size: .; D: TRBD2
CDR3: CASSVGTGVMGMNTEAFF; DNA: TGTGCCAGCAGCGTAGGGACAGGGGTCATGGGGATGAACACTGAAGCTTTCTTT; V: TRBV9; J: TRBJ1-1; size: .; D: TRBD1
CDR3: CASSYFFKIRFAYEQYF; DNA: TGTGCCAGCAGTTATTTTTTTAAAATTCGATTCGCCTACGAGCAGTACTTC; V: TRBV6-2/TRBV6-3; J: TRBJ2-7; size: many; D: .
CDR3: CSAEGGATTEAFF; DNA: TGCAGTGCTGAAGGGGGGGCGACCACTGAAGCTTTCTTT; V: TRBV20-1; J: TRBJ1-1; size: many; D: .
CDR3: CSARDGAGDTQYF; DNA: TGCAGTGCTAGAGATGGGGCGGGAGATACGCAGTATTTT; V: TRBV20-1; J: TRBJ2-3; size: many; D: .
CDR3: CASSLFDGTEAFF; DNA: TGCGCCAGCAGCTTGTTCGATGGCACTGAAGCTTTCTTT; V: TRBV5-1; J: TRBJ1-1; size: many; D: .
CDR3: CASNRDRVYEQYF; DNA: TGTGCCAGCAACCGGGACAGGGTTTACGAGCAGTACTTC; V: TRBV7-2; J: TRBJ2-7; size: many; D: TRBD1
CDR3: CASSLGTGVYSNQPQHF; DNA: TGTGCCAGCAGTTTGGGGACAGGGGTTTATAGCAATCAGCCCCAGCATTTT; V: TRBV12-3/TRBV12-4; J: TRBJ1-5; size: many; D: TRBD1
CDR3: CASSPTGPRYDYTF; DNA: TGTGCCAGCTCACCGACAGGGCCCCGCTATGACTACACCTTC; V: TRBV18; J: TRBJ1-2; size: .; D: TRBD1
CDR3: CSARDEGLNNEQFF; DNA: TGCAGTGCTAGAGATGAGGGGCTGAACAATGAGCAGTTCTTC; V: TRBV20-1; J: TRBJ2-1; size: many; D: .
CDR3: CASSLTDTEAFF; DNA: TGTGCCAGCAGTCTAACAGACACTGAAGCTTTCTTT; V: TRBV12-3/TRBV12-4; J: TRBJ1-1; size: many; D: .
CDR3: CASSLGGRGRTEAFF; DNA: TGTGCCAGCAGTTTAGGGGGACGGGGGAGGACTGAAGCTTTCTTT; V: TRBV12-3/TRBV12-4; J: TRBJ1-1; size: many; D: .
CDR3: CSAGTGDYGYTF; DNA: TGCAGTGCGGGCACAGGGGACTATGGCTACACCTTC; V: TRBV20-1; J: TRBJ1-2; size: .; D: TRBD1
CDR3: CASSQSLAGGQPQHF; DNA: TGCGCCAGCAGCCAATCCTTGGCCGGGGGTCAGCCCCAGCATTTT; V: TRBV4-3; J: TRBJ1-5; size: many; D: .
CDR3: CASSEELLYGYTF; DNA: TGTGCCAGCAGTGAAGAGCTCCTCTATGGCTACACCTTC; V: TRBV25-1; J: TRBJ1-2; size: many; D: .
CDR3: CAWASGTGFWYEQYF; DNA: TGTGCCTGGGCCTCCGGGACAGGGTTTTGGTACGAGCAGTACTTC; V: TRBV30; J: TRBJ2-7; size: many; D: TRBD1
CDR3: CASGPNRNQETQYF; DNA: TGTGCTAGCGGACCAAACAGGAATCAAGAGACCCAGTACTTC; V: TRBV7-7; J: TRBJ2-5; size: .; D: .
CDR3: CASSLAPGLAGGLNEQYF; DNA: TGCGCCAGCAGCTTGGCCCCGGGACTAGCGGGGGGGCTGAACGAGCAGTACTTC; V: TRBV5-1; J: TRBJ2-7; size: many; D: TRBD2